Detailed here is one TCR beta chain. This table comes from immunoSEQ multiplex PCR, and its TCRdb copy is limited to in-frame clones, with some not included. Altogether over 150,000 clones are present, around 84% being singletons, with the ten largest covering approximately 0.99%. This sample was taken from a study of blood T cell repertoires in COVID-19. Study-level background: T cells, B-cell-depleted T cells, or PBMCs supplied cDNA or gDNA.

Sequencing used peripheral blood. This TCR derives from a man aged 40-50 years with acute or convalescent COVID-19.

CDR3 DNA: TGTGCCAGGGACAGCTCCTACAATGAGCAGTTCTTC. It codes for CARDSSYNEQFF. The chain uses TRBV19 and TRBJ2-1; a weak D match, TRBD1 (6 bases). Germline V gives CDR1 LNHDA, CDR2 SQIVND (reference sequence). The CDR3 spans 12 residues. V lost 9 bases, J lost 0 bases, and 6 bases lay in between.